Below are 24 T cell receptor beta chains sequenced from a single sample in a study of OX40 agonist ivuxolimab in advanced cancers. This table comes from immunoSEQ multiplex PCR, and its TCRdb copy is limited to in-frame clones, with some not included. The table shows approximately 15,000 clones, with around 76% occurring only once. The sample was CD4+ or CD8+ T cells sorted from blood, taken in a trial of the OX40 agonist ivuxolimab. Receptors originate from an adult with an advanced solid tumor such as melanoma, head and neck, liver or kidney cancer.

This clone rates as medium-sized. DNA for the CDR3: TGTGCCAGCAGTGAAGACAGCTCTGGGGCCAACGTCCTGACTTTC. The encoded protein is CASSEDSSGANVLTF. The J gene is TRBJ2-6, the V gene TRBV6-1; D uncertain. This CDR3 region has 15 residues. V shed 1 base and J shed 0 bases, with 4 bases lying between them. Germline loops: CDR1 MNHNS, CDR2 SASEGT.

The chain links TRBV29-1 to TRBJ2-1, with D unresolved. The CDR3 length is 13 residues. V lost 2 bases to trimming and J lost 3 bases, with 8 bases between them. CDR1 SQVTM and CDR2 ANQGSEA come from the germline V gene. For the CDR3, the DNA is TGCAGCGTTGAACGAGCCATCTACAATGAGCAGTTCTTC. Translation gives CSVERAIYNEQFF.

The rearrangement joins TRBV19 to TRBJ2-3, with D uncertain. Germline loops: CDR1 LNHDA, CDR2 SQIVND (reference sequence). CDR3 size: 8 residues. The ends were cut back, 8 bases at V and 11 bases at J, with 5 bases in the middle. The CDR3 protein is CASWGQYF. The CDR3 coding sequence is TGTGCCAGTTGGGGGCAGTATTTT.

The chain employs TRBV27 and TRBJ2-3; 8 bases line up with TRBD1. Germline-derived CDR1 and CDR2 are MNHEY and SMNVEV (reference sequence). The J segment lost 1 base and the V segment lost 2 bases, leaving 11 bases of the junction unmatched. CDR3 length equals 18 residues. The DNA for the CDR3 is TGTGCCAGCAGTTTAATCCCCCTGACAGGGGCTGGCACAGATACGCAGTATTTT. Encoded protein: CASSLIPLTGAGTDTQYF.

This clone was detected only a few times. The chain links TRBV11-3 to TRBJ1-1; maybe TRBD1 (6 bases). The V and J ends lost 5 bases and 5 bases respectively, with 6 bases between them. Germline CDR1 is SGHNT and CDR2 is YENEEA. This CDR3 contains 11 residues. DNA of the CDR3: TGTGCCAGCAGCAGGGGGACTGAAGCTTTCTTT. Translating gives CASSRGTEAFF.

The chain combines TRBV5-4 with TRBJ2-4; D call uncertain. V was shortened by 3 bases and J by 4 bases, with 5 bases between the two germline ends. Per the germline V gene, CDR1 is SGHNT and CDR2 is YYREEE (reference sequence). This CDR3 comprises 12 residues. The CDR3 reads CASSSTKNIQYF. DNA of the CDR3: TGTGCCAGCAGCTCAACGAAAAACATTCAGTACTTC.

The rearrangement joins TRBV27 to TRBJ2-7; 7 nucleotides match TRBD2. V dropped 4 bases and J dropped 3; count of bases not matched to a gene: 6. This CDR3 is built from 14 residues. In germline, CDR1 is MNHEY, CDR2 SMNVEV (reference sequence). This chain's CDR3 is CASSSTGGLYEQYF. CDR3 nucleotide sequence: TGTGCCAGCAGTTCCACGGGAGGCCTCTACGAGCAGTACTTC.

In regard to this clone: At one end the junction does not follow the germline gene, possibly because of a read error. CDR3 in DNA: TGTGCCACCAGGCAAACCCCCGGGGAGGCCAGGGAGGGAACACATACGCAGTCTTTT. It codes for CATRQTPGEAREGTHTQSF. The chain recombines TRBV15 with TRBJ2-3; 7 positions match TRBD2. The CDR3 runs to 19 residues. CDR1 and CDR2 (germline): LNHNV, YYDKDF (reference sequence).

The chain has TRBV20-1 and TRBJ2-2, with D hard to call. The CDR3 length is 11 residues. V gave up 2 bases and J gave up 4 bases, with 2 bases separating them. Germline CDR1 DFQATT, CDR2 SNEGSKA (reference sequence). The CDR3 region has the DNA TGCAGTGCTAGACTCACCGGGGAGCTGTTTTTT. It specifies CSARLTGELFF.

This chain joins TRBV28 and TRBJ2-3, with TRBD1 matching 12 bases. Trimming cost V 4 bases and J 6 bases; bases outside gene matches: 8. CDR3 size: 16 residues. Germline V gives CDR1 MDHEN, CDR2 SYDVKM. CDR3 in amino acids: CASSSGTGGIWDTQYF. DNA for the CDR3: TGTGCCAGCAGTTCCGGGACAGGGGGCATTTGGGATACGCAGTATTTT.

The rearrangement links TRBV19 to TRBJ1-4; D perhaps matches TRBD1 (5 bases). V was shortened by 1 base and J by 2 bases, with 8 bases between the two germline ends. CDR1 LNHDA and CDR2 SQIVND come from the germline V gene (reference sequence). The CDR3 has 15 amino acids. The CDR3 bases are TGTGCCAGTAGTATAGGGGGCGGCACTAATGAAAAACTGTTTTTT. Translation: CASSIGGGTNEKLFF.

This clone occurred a few times. This chain uses TRBV7-8 with TRBJ2-7; D unresolved. The CDR3 is made up of 13 amino acids. Trimming removed 3 bases at V and 3 bases at J, with 9 bases between. Germline CDR1 is SGHVS and CDR2 is FQNEAQ. For the CDR3, the DNA is TGTGCCAGCAGCTTCCCCTCTCACTACGAGCAGTACTTC. This codes for CASSFPSHYEQYF.

The V and J genes are TRBV11-1 and TRBJ2-7; 9 nucleotides agree with TRBD2. J was trimmed by 3 bases and V by 3 bases; bases with no gene match: 3. Germline CDR1 and CDR2: SGHAT and FQDESV (reference sequence). This CDR3 is 14 amino acids long. In DNA form, the CDR3 reads TGTGCCAGCAGCTTCGGACTAGCGATCTACGAGCAGTACTTC. Amino acids: CASSFGLAIYEQYF.

In its sample, this clone was seen a few times. V usage is TRBV2 and J usage is TRBJ2-3, with 7 positions matching TRBD1. The V and J ends lost 0 bases and 2 bases, in that order; junction bases with no gene match: 11. CDR3 length: 18 residues. The germline V gene has CDR1 SNHLY and CDR2 FYNNEI. This CDR3 is CASSEALRTGRSTDTQYF. CDR3 bases: TGTGCCAGCAGTGAAGCGCTTAGGACAGGCCGTTCCACAGATACGCAGTATTTT.

V is TRBV2 and J is TRBJ1-4; D not resolved. The CDR3 extends over 18 amino acids. V was shortened by 6 bases and J by 6 bases, with 26 bases between the two germline ends. Per the germline V gene, CDR1 is SNHLY and CDR2 is FYNNEI. The CDR3 is CASSNHYPPRHWDEKLFF. In DNA, the CDR3 is TGTGCCAGCAGCAATCACTACCCCCCCAGGCACTGGGATGAAAAACTGTTTTTT. The full variable domain, with the rest looked up from reference TRBV2 and TRBJ1-4, is EPEVTQTPSHQVTQMGQEVILRCVPISNHLYFYWYRQILGQKVEFLVSFYNNEISEKSEIFDDQFSVERPDGSNFTLKIRSTKLEDSAMYFCASSNHYPPRHWDEKLFFGSGTQLSVL.

A few counts support this clone. The chain has TRBV5-8 and TRBJ1-5; TRBD1 might be the D (5 bases). The CDR3 is 15 amino acids. Trimming cost V 4 bases and J 5 bases, with 16 bases left between them. The V gene's germline CDR1 is SGHTS and CDR2 YDEGEE. The CDR3 is CASSMGRMAYQPQHF. DNA for the CDR3: TGTGCCAGCAGCATGGGACGGATGGCGTATCAGCCCCAGCATTTT.

This sequence joins TRBV4-1 and TRBJ1-5; D gene unclear. V was cut by 3 bases and J by 7 bases, with 19 bases left in between. Germline values: CDR1 MGHRA, CDR2 YSYEKL. The CDR3 is 16 amino acids. The DNA of the CDR3 is TGCGCCAGCAGCCACCTACAAGGGTACCAACCCCAGCCCCAGCATTTT. As protein: CASSHLQGYQPQPQHF.

The genes are TRBV9 and TRBJ2-2; a possible D gene is TRBD2 (6 bases). CDR1 and CDR2 (germline): SGDLS, YYNGEE. The germline V and J ends were trimmed by 0 bases and 6 bases, with 12 bases remaining between them. The CDR3 consists of 15 residues. The CDR3 DNA reads TGTGCCAGCAGCGTAGCAGGTGGCGGGGCCGGGGAGCTGTTTTTT. Protein sequence: CASSVAGGGAGELFF. The complete variable domain, with remaining parts taken from reference TRBV9 and TRBJ2-2, reads DSGVTQTPKHLITATGQRVTLRCSPRSGDLSVYWYQQSLDQGLQFLIQYYNGEERAKGNILERFSAQQFPDLHSELNLSSLELGDSALYFCASSVAGGGAGELFFGEGSRLTVL.

This chain joins TRBV11-2 and TRBJ2-7; D not certain. Germline CDR1 is SGHAT and CDR2 is FQNNGV. Trimming took off 3 bases at V and 0 bases at J, with 9 bases between the two ends. The CDR3 extends over 14 amino acids. The CDR3 nucleotides are TGTGCCAGCAGCTTTGGCGGCACCTCCTACGAGCAGTACTTC. Its translation: CASSFGGTSYEQYF.

This clone was seen a handful of times. The chain has TRBV9 and TRBJ1-1; no firm D call. The V and J ends lost 0 bases and 3 bases respectively, with 6 bases between them. Germline V gene lookup returns CDR1 SGDLS and CDR2 YYNGEE. The CDR3 runs 13 residues. The CDR3 loop reads CASSVATHTEAFF. The CDR3 nucleotides are TGTGCCAGCAGCGTAGCTACACACACTGAAGCTTTCTTT.

The genes are TRBV7-9 and TRBJ2-1; D is perhaps TRBD2 (6 bases). The CDR3 consists of 16 residues. Germline CDR1 is SEHNR and CDR2 is FQNEAQ (reference sequence). V was shortened by 7 bases and J by 1 base, with 17 bases between the two germline ends. The CDR3, as DNA: TGTGCCAGCACGTATAAGGTCGGGGGTTCCTACAATGAGCAGTTCTTC. Translation: CASTYKVGGSYNEQFF. The variable domain in full, completed from reference TRBV7-9 and TRBJ2-1, reads DTGVSQNPRHKITKRGQNVTFRCDPISEHNRLYWYRQTLGQGPEFLTYFQNEAQLEKSRLLSDRFSAERPKGSFSTLEIQRTEQGDSAMYLCASTYKVGGSYNEQFFGPGTRLTVL.

The chain links TRBV7-9 to TRBJ2-7; 9 bases line up with TRBD2. CDR3 length equals 14 residues. Germline V lookup: CDR1 SEHNR, CDR2 FQNEAQ (reference sequence). V was pared by 5 bases and J by 5 bases, with 7 bases of the junction left unmatched. The CDR3 DNA sequence: TGTGCCAGCAGCCCGGGACTAGCTGCGGACGAGCAGTACTTC. This codes for CASSPGLAADEQYF.

The CDR3 region has the DNA TGTGCCAGCAGTTTAGCAGTGGATTACTATGGCTACACCTTC. Residues: CASSLAVDYYGYTF. The chain combines TRBV27 with TRBJ1-2; D remains ambiguous. The germline V and J ends were trimmed by 2 bases and 3 bases, with 10 bases remaining between them. Germline lookup yields CDR1 MNHEY and CDR2 SMNVEV (reference sequence). CDR3 length: 14 amino acids.

The V call is TRBV7-9, the J call TRBJ2-3; D is undetermined. Trimming took 7 bases from V and 5 from J, leaving 19 bases between them. The CDR3 is made up of 15 amino acids. Germline CDR1 reads SEHNR; CDR2 reads FQNEAQ (reference sequence). CDR3 residues: CASTMSYGYLDTQYF. CDR3 nucleotides: TGTGCCAGCACCATGTCGTACGGATATTTAGATACGCAGTATTTT.